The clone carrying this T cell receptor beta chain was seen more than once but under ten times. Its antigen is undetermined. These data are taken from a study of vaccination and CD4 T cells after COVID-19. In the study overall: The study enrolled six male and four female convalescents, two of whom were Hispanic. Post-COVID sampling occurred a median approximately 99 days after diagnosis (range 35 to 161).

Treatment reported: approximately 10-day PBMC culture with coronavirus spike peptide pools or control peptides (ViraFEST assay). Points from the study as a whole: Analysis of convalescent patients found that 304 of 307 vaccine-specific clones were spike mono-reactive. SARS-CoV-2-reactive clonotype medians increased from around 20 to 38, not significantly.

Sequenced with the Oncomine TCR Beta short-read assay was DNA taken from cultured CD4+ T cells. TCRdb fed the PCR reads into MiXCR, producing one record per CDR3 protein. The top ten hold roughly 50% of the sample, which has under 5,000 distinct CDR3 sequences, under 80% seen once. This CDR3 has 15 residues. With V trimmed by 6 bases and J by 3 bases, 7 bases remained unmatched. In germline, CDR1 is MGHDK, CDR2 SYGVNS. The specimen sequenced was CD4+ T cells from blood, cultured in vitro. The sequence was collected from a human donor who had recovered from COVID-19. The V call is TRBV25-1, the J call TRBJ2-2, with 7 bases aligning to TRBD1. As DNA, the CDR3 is TGTGCCAGCAGGGACAACAGGGGTTACACCGGGGAGCTGTTTTTT. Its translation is CASRDNRGYTGELFF.